The clone carrying this T cell receptor (beta chain) has just a few counts. The antigen is not known. The sample is drawn from a study of post-analysis software for immune sequencing data. On the study more broadly: Courses of disease covered relapsing-remitting, secondary progressive and progressive-relapsing multiple sclerosis. The study, taken as a whole, reports: Patients used several TRBV segments, including TRBV5-6, TRBV5-1 and TRBV20-1, more often than controls.

Germline assignment: CDR1 MDHEN and CDR2 SYDVKM. The CDR3 consists of 15 residues. J gave up 2 bases and V 2 bases, and 6 bases lay outside the gene matches. Incorporated into the TCR beta cDNA libraries were unique molecular identifiers, which served to reduce PCR and sequencing biases. Each CDR3 protein gets one entry after TCRdb re-called the PCR reads with MiXCR. The sample has 160,000 or so distinct CDR3 sequences; about 34% are singletons. This chain uses TRBV28 with TRBJ2-7; 7 bases are shared with TRBD1. The receptor was derived from a girl aged 5 to 17 with multiple sclerosis. The starting material was blood, obtained after autologous hematopoietic stem cell transplantation. The CDR3 DNA follows: TGTGCCAGCAGTTTAACCGGGACAGCCCCCTACGAGCAGTACTTC. Residues: CASSLTGTAPYEQYF.